This T cell receptor (beta chain) was documented in a study of blood T cells in healthy people across ages. Study-wide points: There were more naive CD4+ cells and higher diversity in long-lived donors than in aged donors. While age rose, TCR beta diversity per million T cells dropped in a roughly linear way.

The CDR3 consists of 13 residues. Germline CDR1 is MNHEY and CDR2 is SVGEGT. Only one count was recorded for this clonotype. Its antigen is still unknown. The junction differs from germline at one of its ends, possibly a read error. Through a sample-barcoded 5' primer and a J-beta primer mix, a second PCR was run for about 6 to 11 cycles. Carrying 12 random nucleotides, a template-switch adaptor labeled each individual cDNA molecule. TCRdb itself ran the 5' RACE reads through MiXCR, one entry per CDR3 protein. The sample carries 1.5 million to 2 million distinct CDR3 sequences, about 39% recorded once.

The sequenced material came from blood. J is TRBJ2-5 and V is TRBV6-2 or TRBV6-3; D possibly corresponds to TRBD2 (7 bases). The receptor was derived from a human donor in good health. DNA for the CDR3: TGTGCCAGCAGTGACTACCCAAGGGGGGGGGTGTTCTTC. This translates into CASSDYPRGGVFF.